The TCR beta chain described here comes from a study of shared clonotypes between healthy human individuals (dated by TCRdb to 2018 to 2021). Looking at the study overall: The cohort included a few men and a couple of women between 18 and 49 years of age. For each donor, CD4 naive and CD4 memory were each given three plates, CD8 naive was given two plates, and CD8 memory was given one plate. To estimate repertoire size and how much clonotype sharing occurs between individuals, the study deeply sequenced the blood TCR repertoires of five or six healthy adults. Different laboratories and diverse techniques were used to prepare libraries and sequence TCR repertoires, to increase sequencing depth and limit assay-specific biases. Leukapheresis yielded between about 0.8 and 8.9 billion PBMCs per donor.

CD8 naive samples were CD45RO-negative cells positively selected for CCR7, giving a CD45RA+CCR7+ population that excluded TemRA cells. The donors were healthy, HIV-negative adults with no recently reported acute infections or vaccinations. All donors were Caucasian adults living in Nashville, Tennessee, USA. Blood was obtained by leukapheresis, after which PBMCs were separated by Ficoll-Histopaque density gradient centrifugation and cryopreserved in liquid nitrogen vapor phase. Analytical flow cytometry was used to check the purity and quantity of every magnetically sorted T cell population. Each sorted fraction had its genomic DNA isolated and then quantified by UV absorbance on a Nanodrop 2000c. Using the deep immunoSEQ assay, multiplex PCR amplified TCR CDR3 regions from genomic DNA. For each cell subset, the extracted genomic DNA was distributed evenly across all wells of several immunoSEQ 96-well plates, and each plate served as one replicate. Each replicate PCR for sorted subsets received around 200 ng genomic DNA, equal to about 30,000 T cell genomes. The purified libraries were quantified using a Qubit 3.0 fluorometer, sized with a Bioanalyzer 2100, and then quantified again using the KAPA Library Quantification kit. Every immunoSEQ 96-well plate was sequenced on a separate single-read 150-cycle Illumina NextSeq 550 flow cell. On the authors' methods: Because the immunoSEQ output held only junctional sequences and lacked quality scores, the filtering could not match the filtering applied to full-length reads. To assign V/J genes and CDR3, sequences were annotated against IMGT germline references using PyIR, a Python wrapper for IgBLAST v1.9. Reads were filtered out if the reads had weak V/J assignments (E-value above 1e-6), no CDR3, stop codons, out-of-frame junctions, or ambiguous translated residues. V3J clonotypes were defined as sequences sharing an identical inferred V gene, J gene, and CDR3 amino acid sequence. To compute the percentage overlap between repertoires, the number of shared unique clonotypes was divided by the size of the smaller repertoire. Richness of each repertoire was evaluated using RTK rarefaction, the Chao1 estimator, and Recon v2.1 estimates of unobserved clonotypes. For all TCRbeta clonotypes obtained by the gDNA method from several donors, generation probabilities were computed with OLGA. In its TCRdb copy, this immuneACCESS table keeps in-frame sequences only and misses some clones. Where compared with another copy, unresolved V genes explain less than half of these, and the others have no known cause. That table gives V, J and clone size, and the DNA gave D and trimming. This sample holds 550,000 to 750,000 clones; about 90% were observed only once. The ten largest account for 24% of the sample.

Relative to germline, V is missing 7 bases and J is missing 0 bases, with 15 bases of the junction outside any gene match. The CDR1 and CDR2 encoded by the germline V gene (reference sequence) are SEHNR and FQNEAQ. The CDR3 numbers 18 residues from cysteine through phenylalanine. Only the CDR3 DNA stays, 54 bases, in frame from base 1. Here is what the overall study found, with its caveats: Naive subsets generally had larger estimated clonotype richness than memory subsets. Sampling was restricted to blood, and TCR repertoires in tissues likely differ from the TCR repertoires found in blood. Rarefaction of sorted-subset datasets indicated incomplete sequencing despite the large sequencing depth. Compared with non-shared clonotypes, the clonotypes found in all four sorted-subset donors had higher generation probabilities. Because the study included only a small number of donors, the genetic and exposure-history diversity represented was limited. Across several donors, roughly 5.4% of naive CD4, approximately 4% of naive CD8, around 2.5% of memory CD4, and 0.4% of memory CD8 clonotypes were shared. Pairwise subsampling led to the expectation that sequencing depth would affect the degree of clonotype sharing among donors.

On this clone itself: This receptor's antigen is unknown. The sample holds no much larger clone one base away, and base qualities are not on file.

The sequenced material came from naive CD8+ T cells sorted from blood. This sample's cell subset or site label indicates: CD45RA+CCR7+. The V and J segments used are TRBV7-9 and TRBJ1-1, and TRBD1 aligns with 9 junction nucleotides. The clonotype originates from a man aged 25 to 40 in good health. DNA sequence: TGTGCCAGCACCCCCGGGACAGGGAATGGTCTAATGAACACTGAAGCTTTCTTT. The encoded protein is CASTPGTGNGLMNTEAFF. When the CDR3 is completed using the reference TRBV7-9 and TRBJ1-1 genes on either side, the full variable domain is DTGVSQNPRHKITKRGQNVTFRCDPISEHNRLYWYRQTLGQGPEFLTYFQNEAQLEKSRLLSDRFSAERPKGSFSTLEIQRTEQGDSAMYLCASTPGTGNGLMNTEAFFGQGTRLTVV.